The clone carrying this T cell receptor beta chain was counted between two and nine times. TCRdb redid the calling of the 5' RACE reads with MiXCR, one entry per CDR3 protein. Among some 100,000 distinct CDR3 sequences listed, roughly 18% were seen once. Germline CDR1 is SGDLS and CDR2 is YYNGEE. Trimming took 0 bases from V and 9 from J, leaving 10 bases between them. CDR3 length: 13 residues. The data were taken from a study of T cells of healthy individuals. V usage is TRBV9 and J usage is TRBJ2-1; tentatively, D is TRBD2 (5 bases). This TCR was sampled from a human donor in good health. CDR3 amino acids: CASSVVGGSEQFF. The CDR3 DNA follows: TGTGCCAGCAGCGTAGTAGGAGGAAGTGAGCAGTTCTTC.